Sequencing of this T cell receptor beta chain was carried out in a study of control samples from healthy donors and cancer patients. This CDR3 contains 14 residues. Trimming pared 0 bases from V and 3 bases from J, leaving 9 bases between. The germline V gene encodes CDR1 MGHRA and CDR2 YSYEKL. Assay: immunoSEQ multiplex PCR; the TCRdb copy retains only in-frame clones and omits some. Among approximately 66,000 clones listed, nearly 90% were seen once. The TCR sequence derives from a man aged 55 to 70 with colorectal cancer. The sample consisted of PBMCs. The chain carries TRBV4-1 and TRBJ2-7; D remains ambiguous. CDR3 loop: CASSQEPAGYEQYF. The CDR3 nucleotides read TGCGCCAGCAGCCAAGAGCCGGCAGGCTACGAGCAGTACTTC.